This is a list of T cell receptor beta chains from one sample in a study of T cell changes during pregnancy in multiple sclerosis. Sequenced by immunoSEQ multiplex PCR; TCRdb stores in-frame clones only, minus some. The sample holds 80,000 or so clones, about 93% seen once. Sequenced here: peripheral blood, sampled in the second trimester of pregnancy. These receptor sequences come from a female donor in good health, enrolled as a control in a pregnancy study. Each CDR3 is given with its conserved first and last residue. Each record gives: D gene, J gene, V gene, CDR3 protein, CDR3 DNA. D genes are given only for firm matches.

TRBD1 | TRBJ1-2 | TRBV7-9 | CASSTPRTDRGRYGYTF | TGTGCCAGCAGCACCCCCCGCACGGACAGGGGCCGCTATGGCTACACCTTC
- | TRBJ2-3 | TRBV20-1 | CSATGKDTQYF | TGCAGTGCTACAGGGAAAGATACGCAGTATTTT
TRBD2 | TRBJ2-2 | TRBV2 | CASIRQGLAGPLNTGELFF | TGTGCCAGCATTCGCCAGGGACTAGCGGGACCCTTGAACACCGGGGAGCTGTTTTTT
TRBD1 | TRBJ1-2 | TRBV9 | CASSAYSGQGSSNYGYTF | TGTGCCAGCAGCGCCTACTCGGGACAGGGAAGTTCGAACTATGGCTACACCTTC
TRBD2 | TRBJ2-5 | TRBV25-1 | CASSESNRLAEYF | TGTGCCAGCAGTGAATCGAATAGGCTAGCGGAGTACTTC
TRBD2 | TRBJ2-4 | TRBV28 | CASSPWTSGSLGKNIQYF | TGTGCCAGCAGTCCATGGACTAGCGGGAGTCTGGGCAAAAACATTCAGTACTTC
TRBD1 | TRBJ1-1 | TRBV7-9 | CASSLPGQTFMNTEAFF | TGTGCCAGCAGCTTGCCGGGACAGACATTCATGAACACTGAAGCTTTCTTT
TRBD2 | TRBJ2-1 | TRBV12-5 | CASGLRAGGPGEQFF | TGTGCTAGTGGTTTGCGGGCGGGAGGGCCGGGGGAGCAGTTCTTC
- | TRBJ1-1 | TRBV28 | CASSSPNEGATEAFF | TGTGCCAGCAGTTCGCCTAATGAGGGCGCGACTGAAGCTTTCTTT
- | TRBJ1-3 | TRBV6-1 | CASSEGRPRSGNTIYF | TGTGCCAGCAGTGAAGGGAGACCGCGCTCTGGAAACACCATATATTTT
TRBD2 | TRBJ2-5 | TRBV7-2 | CASSSLAVEETQYF | TGTGCCAGCAGCTCTCTAGCGGTTGAAGAGACCCAGTACTTC
TRBD2 | TRBJ2-1 | TRBV9 | CASSVLAGGLYNEQFF | TGTGCCAGCAGCGTTCTAGCGGGAGGTCTCTACAATGAGCAGTTCTTC
- | TRBJ2-5 | TRBV7-2 | CASSLDGLLRETQYF | TGTGCCAGCAGCTTAGACGGGTTGTTACGAGAGACCCAGTACTTC
TRBD2 | TRBJ2-1 | TRBV9 | CASSPRLAGVEQFF | TGTGCCAGCAGCCCCCGACTAGCGGGAGTTGAGCAGTTCTTC
- | TRBJ2-2 | TRBV12-5 | CASGFYDSTGELFF | TGTGCTAGTGGTTTTTACGACAGTACCGGGGAGCTGTTTTTT
TRBD2 | TRBJ2-7 | TRBV4-1 | CASSPGIASGTYEQYF | TGCGCCAGCAGCCCTGGCATTGCTAGCGGGACCTACGAGCAGTACTTC
- | TRBJ2-3 | TRBV19 | CASSIGHSDTQYF | TGTGCCAGTAGTATCGGACACAGCGATACGCAGTATTTT
TRBD2 | TRBJ2-1 | TRBV19 | CASSNPPGLAGAPINEQFF | TGTGCCAGTAGTAATCCCCCCGGACTAGCGGGAGCACCTATCAATGAGCAGTTCTTC
- | TRBJ2-2 | TRBV7-9 | CASSLQGSGELFF | TGTGCCAGCAGCTTACAGGGGTCCGGGGAGCTGTTTTTT
TRBD1 | TRBJ1-3 | TRBV6-5 | CASRDRPHSGNTIYF | TGTGCCAGCAGGGACAGGCCCCACTCTGGAAACACCATATATTTT
- | TRBJ2-7 | TRBV4-1 | CASSQLQGFAYEQYF | TGCGCCAGCAGCCAACTCCAGGGGTTCGCCTACGAGCAGTACTTC
- | TRBJ1-2 | TRBV7-2 | CASSLEPGSYGYTF | TGTGCCAGCAGCTTAGAACCGGGAAGCTATGGCTACACCTTC
TRBD1 | TRBJ1-5 | TRBV15 | CATSRGTGGNQPQHF | TGTGCCACCAGCAGAGGGACAGGGGGAAATCAGCCCCAGCATTTT